Presented here are 16 T cell receptor beta chains from one specimen sequenced in a study of cytomegalovirus exposure and HLA in healthy donors. Repertoires were generated with immunoSEQ multiplex PCR, while TCRdb's copy carries only in-frame clones and drops some. The sample holds over 110,000 clones; around 86% are singletons and the top ten take less than 9%. Specimen: PBMCs. The receptors were gathered from a man younger than 30 in good health and CMV-seropositive.

This clone was seen only a few times. The chain has TRBV28 and TRBJ1-5; TRBD1 is a possible D gene (6 bases). CDR1 and CDR2 from the germline V gene are MDHEN and SYDVKM. This CDR3 has 13 residues. V lost 11 bases and J lost 1, with 12 bases in between. CDR3 residues: CASEGESNQPQHF. DNA of the CDR3: TGTGCCTCCGAGGGGGAGAGCAATCAGCCCCAGCATTTT. Drawing the rest from reference TRBV28 and TRBJ1-5, the complete variable domain is DVKVTQSSRYLVKRTGEKVFLECVQDMDHENMFWYRQDPGLGLRLIYFSYDVKMKEKGDIPEGYSVSREKKERFSLILESASTNQTSMYLCASEGESNQPQHFGDGTRLSIL.

The CDR3 is CASSLRAGLVFEQFF. CDR3 in DNA: TGTGCCAGCAGCTTAAGGGCGGGACTAGTCTTTGAGCAGTTCTTC. This rearrangement joins TRBV11-2 to TRBJ2-1; 8 nucleotides match TRBD2. Per the germline V gene, CDR1 is SGHAT and CDR2 is FQNNGV. CDR3 length equals 15 residues. V shed 2 bases and J 9 bases; nucleotides not matched to a gene: 9.

The V and J genes are TRBV14 and TRBJ2-7; 7 nucleotides agree with TRBD1. This CDR3 has 16 residues. The ends lost 0 bases at V and 3 bases at J; junction bases unmatched: 8. Germline V gives CDR1 SGHDN, CDR2 FVKESK. The CDR3 region is CASSQEFRTGNYEQYF. The CDR3 nucleotides read TGTGCCAGCAGCCAAGAGTTCCGGACAGGCAACTACGAGCAGTACTTC. Full variable domain (outside the CDR3, taken from reference TRBV14 and TRBJ2-7): EAGVTQFPSHSVIEKGQTVTLRCDPISGHDNLYWYRRVMGKEIKFLLHFVKESKQDESGMPNNRFLAERTGGTYSTLKVQPAELEDSGVYFCASSQEFRTGNYEQYFGPGTRLTVT.

This clone has a single count. This chain joins TRBV5-1 and TRBJ2-2; D perhaps matches TRBD1 (5 bases). This CDR3 comprises 15 residues. Trimming removed 3 bases from V and 1 base from J, with 10 bases in between. CDR1 SGHRS and CDR2 YFSETQ come from the germline V gene. As DNA, the CDR3 is TGCGCCAGCAGCTATAGACAGCAGAACACCGGGGAGCTGTTTTTT. This gives the protein CASSYRQQNTGELFF.

This clone occurred many times. The chain carries TRBV5-1 and TRBJ2-1; TRBD2 is a possible D gene (5 bases). Trimming took 5 bases from V and 6 from J, leaving 9 bases between them. CDR3 length: 12 residues. Per germline, CDR1 SGHRS and CDR2 YFSETQ. The chain's CDR3 is CASSWTFNEQFF. The DNA of the CDR3 is TGCGCCAGCAGTTGGACTTTCAATGAGCAGTTCTTC.

The chain carries TRBV7-9 and TRBJ1-1; D possibly corresponds to TRBD1 (5 bases). Germline V gives CDR1 SEHNR, CDR2 FQNEAQ (reference sequence). The CDR3 is 18 amino acids. Trimming shortened V by 4 bases and J by 3 bases, and 24 bases separated the two germline ends. CDR3 nucleotides: TGTGCCAGCAGCTACCCCGTCGGGGGACCTCTTGAAGACACTGAAGCTTTCTTT. This sequence encodes CASSYPVGGPLEDTEAFF.

This chain links TRBV5-6 with TRBJ2-2, with unresolved D. Trimming took 1 base from V and 6 from J, leaving 4 bases between them. This CDR3 comprises 12 residues. The germline gives CDR1 SGHDT, CDR2 YYEEEE. The CDR3 loop reads CASSLSPGELFF. CDR3 DNA sequence: TGTGCCAGCAGCTTGAGCCCCGGGGAGCTGTTTTTT.

The genes are TRBV18 and TRBJ1-5, with D possibly being TRBD1 (5 bases). The germline gives CDR1 KGHSH, CDR2 LQKENI. The CDR3 consists of 13 residues. The V end was cut by 4 bases, the J end by 3 bases, with 7 bases between. Written as DNA, the CDR3 is TGTGCCAGCTCACTAGGGGACAATCAGCCCCAGCATTTT. Amino acids: CASSLGDNQPQHF.

The chain carries TRBV19 and TRBJ2-1; D perhaps matches TRBD1 (5 bases). The CDR3 is 15 amino acids. Germline V gene sequence: CDR1 LNHDA, CDR2 SQIVND (reference sequence). V lost 4 bases and J lost 3, with 13 bases in between. Here the CDR3 reads CASSKGAQNYNEQFF. Here the CDR3 DNA reads TGTGCCAGTAGTAAAGGGGCACAGAACTACAATGAGCAGTTCTTC.

V usage is TRBV11-2 and J usage is TRBJ1-3, with TRBD1 matching 7 bases. The germline gives CDR1 SGHAT, CDR2 FQNNGV. The ends lost 4 bases at V and 8 bases at J; junction bases unmatched: 5. The CDR3 spans 13 residues. The CDR3: CASSSNRGDTIYF. The CDR3 nucleotides read TGTGCCAGCAGCTCCAACAGGGGAGACACCATATATTTT.

This CDR3 is CASSIGQGAYSGSVYF. The CDR3 DNA reads as TGTGCCAGCAGCATTGGACAGGGGGCTTACAGCGGGAGTGTGTACTTC. This sequence joins TRBV5-4 and TRBJ2-7; TRBD1 matches at 11 bases. Looked up from germline, CDR1 is SGHNT and CDR2 is YYREEE (reference sequence). The CDR3 length is 16 residues. The ends lost 4 bases at V and 12 bases at J; junction bases unmatched: 18.

V usage is TRBV29-1 and J usage is TRBJ2-1, with TRBD2 identical over 9 bases. This CDR3 is built from 12 residues. V shed 6 bases, J shed 8 bases, and the junction held 5 bases outside the gene matches. The germline CDR1 and CDR2 sequences are SQVTM and ANQGSEA. The CDR3 loop is CSVGGGAYEQFF. DNA of the CDR3: TGCAGCGTGGGCGGGGGGGCGTATGAGCAGTTCTTC.

This sequence joins TRBV5-6 and TRBJ1-5; TRBD1 is a possible D gene (6 bases). The germline V gene has CDR1 SGHDT and CDR2 YYEEEE. V lost 2 bases, J lost 0 bases, and 9 bases lay in between. The CDR3 runs to 15 residues. In nucleotides, the CDR3 is TGTGCCAGCAGCTTATACAGGGCTAGCAATCAGCCCCAGCATTTT. Its protein is CASSLYRASNQPQHF. Drawing the rest from reference TRBV5-6 and TRBJ1-5, the complete variable domain is DAGVTQSPTHLIKTRGQQVTLRCSPKSGHDTVSWYQQALGQGPQFIFQYYEEEERQRGNFPDRFSGHQFPNYSSELNVNALLLGDSALYLCASSLYRASNQPQHFGDGTRLSIL.

J is TRBJ1-4 and V is TRBV30; D not resolved. The CDR3 runs to 12 residues. Germline loops: CDR1 GTSNPN, CDR2 SVGIG (reference sequence). With 2 bases removed from V and 13 bases from J, the gap between germline ends came to 14 bases. CDR3 in DNA: TGTGCCTGGAGTATACCTCAATCGCGACTGTTTTTT. The encoded protein is CAWSIPQSRLFF.

This clone was seen a single time. V gene TRBV6-5 combines with J gene TRBJ2-4; 9 bases line up with TRBD1. The V segment lost 0 bases and the J segment 6 bases; nucleotides outside the gene matches: 3. CDR1 and CDR2 from the germline V gene are MNHEY and SVGAGI. This CDR3 has 15 residues. In nucleotides, the CDR3 is TGTGCCAGCAGTTACTCCCGGGACAGGGTAAACATTCAGTACTTC. Encoded protein: CASSYSRDRVNIQYF.

This chain uses TRBV7-8 with TRBJ2-7; 12 nucleotides agree with TRBD2. Germline V CDR1 and CDR2: SGHVS, FQNEAQ. V was pared by 5 bases and J by 1 base, with 9 bases of the junction left unmatched. The CDR3 sequence is 17 residues long. This chain's CDR3 is CASSNRRLAGGSYEQYF. In DNA form, the CDR3 reads TGTGCCAGCAGCAACAGGAGGCTAGCGGGGGGGTCCTACGAGCAGTACTTC.